This TCR beta chain was identified during a study of cytomegalovirus exposure and HLA in healthy donors. Broader study findings: Reports showed the classifier diagnosing cytomegalovirus status with high specificity and sensitivity. Associated with cytomegalovirus, according to the listing, were 150 to 200 TCR beta chains.

The donors were members of the validation cohort comprising approximately 110 subjects, separate from the roughly 640-subject first cohort. Assay used: immunoSEQ multiplex PCR; TCRdb lists only in-frame clones, some missing. The sample lists about 150,000 clones, 75% to 90% occurring once. With regard to this clone: Antigen specificity is unknown.

The TCR comes from a woman aged 25 to 45 in good health and CMV-seropositive. The sample was PBMCs.

CDR3 DNA sequence: TGTGCCAGCACTAGCGCGGGGCAGGGAAGATACGAGCAGTACTTC. This sequence encodes CASTSAGQGRYEQYF. V and J are TRBV2 and TRBJ2-7; tentative D call: TRBD2 (6 bases). CDR1 and CDR2 (germline): SNHLY, FYNNEI. The CDR3 loop spans 15 amino acids. The ends were cut back, 7 bases at V and 4 bases at J, with 20 bases in the middle.